Listed below are T cell receptor beta chains from one sample, sequenced in a study of T cell repertoires in ileal Crohn's disease. Generated by immunoSEQ multiplex PCR, the TCRdb table keeps only in-frame clones and is missing some. The top ten clones hold 4.5% to 5.5% of a sample with approximately 15,000 clones, around 66% of them seen once. The material sequenced was ileal tissue. The receptors shown here come from an adult with Crohn's disease. Both conserved end residues are trimmed from each CDR3.

TRBV6-1 ASQDGRASYEQY
TRBV5-1 ASSWTGKSDTGELF
TRBV4-1 ASTLAGGSTDTQY
TRBV4-2 ASSVAASPQRDYGYT
TRBV7-2 ASSLAGREAF
TRBV5-6 ASSFPSGEGLNEQF
TRBV7-3 ASSRGQGEGYT
TRBV6-5 ASRLGTGPGELF
TRBV6-5 ASSWDRGIYNSPLH
TRBV5-1 ASSLVGTSQAF
TRBV28 ASSPRDRGNSPLH
TRBV5-6 ASSFSGAKNIQY
TRBV2 ASSEFAGGPYEQY
TRBV30 AWSGTLNYEQY
TRBV6-1 ASGRATNEKLF
TRBV7-9 ASSSGPTSSFSYEQY
TRBV4-2 ASSQAGSSGSHEQY
TRBV5-1 ASSLGDRVYEQY
TRBV10-1 ASSPDRGDTEAF
TRBV19 ASRPPGLGTGELF
TRBV2 ASSEMGTVPAPGELF
TRBV30 AWRNRGNSYEQY
TRBV27 ASSLNGASTGELF
TRBV2 ASRSGTGNFNEQY
TRBV6-1 ASSESGGAFETQY
TRBV5-1 ASSLANTDTQY
TRBV7-2 ASSPNQETQY
TRBV19 ASSIAGGPNEKLF
TRBV6-5 ASSLQGAGYEQY
TRBV6-6 ASTSTANEQF
TRBV5-1 ASSSSPDRVGYEQY
TRBV12-5 ASGPPRQRPNYGYT
TRBV5-1 ASSLVSPGQETQY
TRBV7-3 ASSLGAGGLETQY
TRBV5-5 ASSLQGNQPQH
TRBV2 ASNGGPSYEQY
TRBV11-2 ASSPHGGTPAYGYT
TRBV5-6 ASSSWQQETQY
TRBV11-3 ASSKGQSSYEQY
TRBV9 ASSVVAGAPNEQF
TRBV10-3 AISAGTRKETQY
TRBV27 ASSRRGRWGTEAF
TRBV2 ASSGFVITGELF